This TCR beta chain was captured by sequencing in a study of T cells of healthy individuals. The germline gives CDR1 MDHEN, CDR2 SYDVKM. The CDR3 is made up of 15 amino acids. Trimming shortened V by 2 bases and J by 0 bases, and 8 bases separated the two germline ends. One entry per CDR3 protein, called by TCRdb with MiXCR from the 5' RACE reads. The table includes 63,000 or so distinct CDR3 sequences, 16% detected once. This clonotype came up many times. The chain joins TRBV28 to TRBJ2-1; D is undetermined. This clonotype originated in a human donor in good health. The CDR3 region has the DNA TGTGCCAGCAGTTTAAAAGCTAGCTCCTACAATGAGCAGTTCTTC. Its translation is CASSLKASSYNEQFF.